This T cell receptor (beta chain) appears in the sequencing data of a study of T cell responses to AZD1222 COVID-19 vaccine. Overall study context: Pooling covered second doses at about 4 or about 12 weeks. Points from the study as a whole: Increased Spike-specific TCR breadth and depth were observed after two AZD1222 doses. White British ancestry dominated among donors, who included more females, and clonal diversity was possibly underestimated. Dominant CD4 TCR responses targeted spike regions 160-218 and 743-854.

There are 14 residues in the CDR3. CDR1 LNHDA and CDR2 SQIVND come from the germline V gene (reference sequence). The V and J ends lost 3 bases and 4 bases respectively, with 12 bases between them. Turning to this clone: Its target is not known.

The protocol was immunoSEQ multiplex PCR, while the TCRdb copy is restricted to in-frame clones and leaves out a portion. This sample has 90,000 to 150,000 clones, with around nine tenths found just once. The chain joins TRBV19 to TRBJ1-1; D unresolved. This TCR derives from an adult in good health. This specimen consisted of peripheral blood, obtained on day 0 of AZD1222 vaccination. In nucleotides, the CDR3 is TGTGCCAGTAGTATGGGGAACGAGGCCACTGAAGCTTTCTTT. As protein: CASSMGNEATEAFF.